This paragraph covers one T cell receptor beta chain sequence. Profiled with immunoSEQ multiplex PCR; TCRdb holds only in-frame clones, not every one. The table shows under 300,000 clones, with just over 85% occurring only once. This entry belongs to a study of blood T cell repertoires in COVID-19. V lost 5 bases, J lost 5 bases, and 12 bases stayed unmatched. Per germline, CDR1 SGHTA and CDR2 FQGNSA. This CDR3 comprises 16 residues. The chain is built from TRBV7-2 and TRBJ2-3, with TRBD2 identical over 8 bases. Specimen: PBMCs or T cells enriched from blood (not recorded which). The source of this sequence is a man younger than 30 who had recovered from COVID-19. CDR3 nucleotides: TGTGCCAGCAGCCCCGTCGGGGGGGGTCGGTTAGATACGCAGTATTTT. Protein product: CASSPVGGGRLDTQYF.